Presented here are 24 T cell receptor beta chains from one specimen sequenced in a study of T cells in Graves' hyperthyroidism and ophthalmopathy. The CDR3 regions of TCR beta were amplified from RNA transcripts. The study used the HTBI primer set for a first-round RT-PCR of the TCR CDR3. Via MiXCR, TCRdb re-called the multiplex PCR reads, giving one row per CDR3 protein. Among approximately 600,000 distinct CDR3 sequences listed, under 25% were seen once. The sample consisted of blood. The source is a young man with Graves' ophthalmopathy.

This chain uses TRBV15 with TRBJ2-5, with 7 positions matching TRBD2. Losses at the gene ends were 9 bases for V and 4 bases for J; bases not matched to a gene: 11. The CDR3 contains 14 residues. The V gene's germline CDR1 is LNHNV and CDR2 YYDKDF (reference sequence). Written as DNA, the CDR3 is TGTGCCACTCCAGGCTCGGGGGGAGGAGAGACCCAGTACTTC. Protein: CATPGSGGGETQYF.

This clonotype was counted at least ten times. The J gene is TRBJ1-1, the V gene TRBV28; no clear D gene. CDR3 length: 12 residues. Germline V gives CDR1 MDHEN, CDR2 SYDVKM. Deletions cut 6 bases from V and 6 bases from J, with 11 bases between. Here the CDR3 DNA reads TGTGCCAGCAGCTTCGGCGGGGCTGAAGCTTTCTTT. Protein: CASSFGGAEAFF.

This clonotype has just a few counts. V and J are TRBV20-1 and TRBJ1-1; D unresolved. The length of the CDR3 is 11 residues. Germline-derived CDR1 and CDR2 are DFQATT and SNEGSKA (reference sequence). V gave up 4 bases and J gave up 1 base, with 4 bases separating them. CDR3: CSAKPNTEAFF. The CDR3, as DNA: TGCAGTGCTAAACCGAACACTGAAGCTTTCTTT.

This clonotype was seen a handful of times. This chain uses TRBV15 with TRBJ1-4; D unresolved. Germline V lookup: CDR1 LNHNV, CDR2 YYDKDF (reference sequence). This CDR3 is 14 amino acids long. V was cut by 1 base and J by 8 bases, with 11 bases left in between. The CDR3 nucleotides are TGTGCCACCAGCAGAGCGCTCGGGGAGGAAAAACTGTTTTTT. Its translation: CATSRALGEEKLFF.

This chain connects TRBV7-9 to TRBJ1-1; no definite D call. The germline V gene encodes CDR1 SEHNR and CDR2 FQNEAQ (reference sequence). This CDR3 is 14 amino acids long. The ends were cut back, 0 bases at V and 5 bases at J, with 10 bases in the middle. CDR3 sequence: CASSLAKDRTEAFF. The CDR3 DNA is TGTGCCAGCAGCTTAGCGAAGGATCGTACTGAAGCTTTCTTT.

Many counts were recorded for this clonotype. This chain uses TRBV3-1 with TRBJ2-3; TRBD1 or TRBD2 may be the D gene (5 bases each). CDR1 LGHDT and CDR2 YNNKEL come from the germline V gene (reference sequence). With 0 bases removed from V and 4 bases from J, the gap between germline ends came to 17 bases. The CDR3 runs 17 residues. The chain's CDR3 is CASSQDLSGQRSDTQYF. CDR3 in DNA: TGTGCCAGCAGCCAAGATCTTTCGGGGCAGAGATCAGATACGCAGTATTTT.

This clonotype was observed at least ten times. This chain links TRBV3-1 with TRBJ1-1, with D tentatively TRBD1 (6 bases). The V end lost 4 bases, the J end lost 9 bases, and 12 bases lay between the germline ends. CDR1 and CDR2 (germline): LGHDT, YNNKEL (reference sequence). CDR3 size: 12 residues. As DNA, the CDR3 is TGTGCCAGCAGCCCCGAGGGGACACAAGCTTTCTTT. Its translation: CASSPEGTQAFF.

The chain has TRBV30 and TRBJ2-7; no definite D call. Germline V CDR1 and CDR2: GTSNPN, SVGIG (reference sequence). V gave up 0 bases and J gave up 7 bases, with 10 bases separating them. CDR3 length: 12 amino acids. In DNA form, the CDR3 reads TGTGCCTGGAGTGTTTCCCCTCTTGAGCAGTACTTC. Residues: CAWSVSPLEQYF.

This clonotype occurred many times. This chain uses TRBV6-1 with TRBJ1-2; the D gene is possibly TRBD1 (6 bases). The CDR3 is 14 amino acids. The V gene's germline CDR1 is MNHNS and CDR2 SASEGT. The germline V and J ends were trimmed by 6 bases and 5 bases, with 16 bases remaining between them. The CDR3 nucleotides read TGTGCCAGCAGCGCTCCAGGGGATATTTATGGCTACACCTTC. Protein sequence: CASSAPGDIYGYTF.

This clonotype was observed many times. This chain uses TRBV28 with TRBJ2-7; tentatively, D is TRBD1 (6 bases). CDR3 length: 18 amino acids. Between the trimmed V and J ends, which lost 4 bases and 3 bases, there was a span of 25 bases. Per the germline V gene, CDR1 is MDHEN and CDR2 is SYDVKM. DNA for the CDR3: TGTGCCAGCAGTTCCAACAGGGTAGGAGAGGGGATTTACTACGAGCAGTACTTC. Residues: CASSSNRVGEGIYYEQYF.

This clonotype came up a few times. The gene calls are TRBV20-1 and TRBJ1-5, with D uncertain. Germline-derived CDR1 and CDR2 are DFQATT and SNEGSKA (reference sequence). This CDR3 has 15 amino acids. Trimming stripped 0 bases from V and 0 bases from J, with 9 bases between. CDR3 bases: TGCAGTGCTAGAGATACGGGAGATAGCAATCAGCCCCAGCATTTT. Translated: CSARDTGDSNQPQHF.

The chain has TRBV20-1 and TRBJ1-3, with 8 nucleotides matching TRBD1. Germline V gives CDR1 DFQATT, CDR2 SNEGSKA (reference sequence). The junction had 8 bases not matched to a gene; V was cut back by 3 bases and J by 1 base. CDR3 size: 16 residues. The CDR3 sequence is CSASWRTGRSGNTIYF. In DNA form, the CDR3 reads TGCAGTGCTAGTTGGAGGACAGGGCGTTCTGGAAACACCATATATTTT.

In this sample, this clonotype turned up a few times. The chain links TRBV3-1 to TRBJ1-2; TRBD1 might be the D (6 bases). The CDR3 sequence is 14 residues long. V was pared by 1 base and J by 4 bases, with 10 bases between. Germline V gene sequence: CDR1 LGHDT, CDR2 YNNKEL (reference sequence). As DNA, the CDR3 is TGTGCCAGCAGCCAAGGGACAGAGATCTATGGCTACACCTTC. Its translation is CASSQGTEIYGYTF.

The rearrangement joins TRBV30 to TRBJ2-2, with TRBD2 matching 9 bases. In germline, CDR1 is GTSNPN, CDR2 SVGIG (reference sequence). This CDR3 region has 16 residues. With 2 bases clipped from V and 1 base from J, the junction kept 5 bases outside the gene matches. In DNA form, the CDR3 reads TGTGCCTGGAGTTCCGGGACTAGCTTGAACACCGGGGAGCTGTTTTTT. It codes for CAWSSGTSLNTGELFF. Drawing the rest from reference TRBV30 and TRBJ2-2, the complete variable domain is SQTIHQWPATLVQPVGSPLSLECTVEGTSNPNLYWYRQAAGRGLQLLFYSVGIGQISSEVPQNLSASRPQDRQFILSSKKLLLSDSGFYLCAWSSGTSLNTGELFFGEGSRLTVL.

This clonotype was found a few times. The chain couples TRBV11-2 to TRBJ2-2; 8 nucleotides agree with TRBD1. V gave up 5 bases and J gave up 1 base; unmatched junction bases: 3. CDR1 and CDR2 (germline): SGHAT, FQNNGV. The CDR3 consists of 15 residues. The CDR3 loop is CASSKDRGNTGELFF. Here the CDR3 DNA reads TGTGCCAGCAGCAAAGACAGGGGGAACACCGGGGAGCTGTTTTTT.

This clonotype was seen at least ten times. The chain carries TRBV30 and TRBJ2-5, with D uncertain. Looked up from germline, CDR1 is GTSNPN and CDR2 is SVGIG (reference sequence). CDR3 size: 12 residues. Trimming took 0 bases from V and 7 from J, leaving 9 bases between them. CDR3 sequence: CAWSVSLGTQYF. In nucleotides, the CDR3 is TGTGCCTGGAGTGTCAGCCTGGGGACCCAGTACTTC. Looking up the rest from reference TRBV30 and TRBJ2-5 gives the full variable domain: SQTIHQWPATLVQPVGSPLSLECTVEGTSNPNLYWYRQAAGRGLQLLFYSVGIGQISSEVPQNLSASRPQDRQFILSSKKLLLSDSGFYLCAWSVSLGTQYFGPGTRLLVL.

The sample holds many counts of this clonotype. The chain is built from TRBV28 and TRBJ2-3; 8 nucleotides line up with TRBD2. Germline loops: CDR1 MDHEN, CDR2 SYDVKM. The CDR3 totals 20 residues. V trimming: 1 base; J trimming: 2 bases; junction bases outside the gene matches: 17. CDR3 DNA sequence: TGTGCCAGCAGTTTATATGGACTAGCAGAATCTCCGCGAGACACAGATACGCAGTATTTT. It codes for CASSLYGLAESPRDTDTQYF.

The V gene is TRBV10-3, the J gene TRBJ2-7, with no clear D. The CDR3 runs 13 residues. Trimming pared 5 bases from V and 5 bases from J, leaving 13 bases between. The germline CDR1 and CDR2 sequences are ENHRY and SYGVKD. The CDR3 loop is CAISPPENNEQYF. The CDR3, as DNA: TGTGCCATCAGTCCCCCGGAGAACAACGAGCAGTACTTC.

This clonotype came up once. The chain recombines TRBV5-6 with TRBJ2-1; D might be TRBD1 or TRBD2, each matching 5 bases. The CDR3 is 14 residues long. The germline gives CDR1 SGHDT, CDR2 YYEEEE. Trimming removed 7 bases at V and 0 bases at J, with 11 bases between. CDR3 residues: CASGGGGSYNEQFF. CDR3 nucleotide sequence: TGTGCCAGCGGGGGTGGAGGCTCCTACAATGAGCAGTTCTTC.

This clonotype has a count of ten or more. This rearrangement joins TRBV30 to TRBJ1-1; maybe TRBD1 (6 bases). Trimming pared 4 bases from V and 4 bases from J, leaving 16 bases between. The germline V gene has CDR1 GTSNPN and CDR2 SVGIG (reference sequence). The CDR3 spans 14 residues. CDR3 bases: TGTGCCTGGAAAAACAGGGTGCGAGGCACTGAAGCTTTCTTT. Translated: CAWKNRVRGTEAFF.

This chain links TRBV28 with TRBJ2-7, with D perhaps TRBD1 (5 bases). V lost 2 bases and J 2 bases, leaving 22 bases between the germline ends. CDR3 size: 18 residues. Germline V lookup: CDR1 MDHEN, CDR2 SYDVKM. As DNA, the CDR3 is TGTGCCAGCAGTTTAAGGGCGGAACCTAAAAAAGGGGCCTACGAGCAGTACTTC. This encodes CASSLRAEPKKGAYEQYF.

This clonotype occurred many times. The genes are TRBV20-1 and TRBJ1-1; possible D gene TRBD1, 6 bases. This CDR3 has 15 residues. Trimming shortened V by 5 bases and J by 2 bases, and 18 bases separated the two germline ends. Germline lookup yields CDR1 DFQATT and CDR2 SNEGSKA (reference sequence). The CDR3 loop reads CSAVQGNRANTEAFF. CDR3 DNA sequence: TGCAGTGCTGTACAGGGAAACCGGGCTAACACTGAAGCTTTCTTT.

The rearrangement joins TRBV2 to TRBJ2-7; TRBD2 matches 7 bases. CDR1 SNHLY and CDR2 FYNNEI come from the germline V gene. V was pared by 7 bases and J by 6 bases, with 9 bases of the junction left unmatched. The CDR3 has 13 residues. The DNA of the CDR3 is TGTGCCAGCACCGGACTAGTTTCTGGCGAGCAGTACTTC. It yields the protein CASTGLVSGEQYF.

The chain is built from TRBV7-9 and TRBJ2-7; no clear D. Germline-derived CDR1 and CDR2 are SEHNR and FQNEAQ (reference sequence). CDR3 size: 14 residues. Trimming shortened V by 9 bases and J by 5 bases, and 20 bases separated the two germline ends. The CDR3 is CASSPIPGSDEQYF. Written as DNA, the CDR3 is TGTGCCAGTAGCCCTATTCCGGGCAGCGACGAGCAGTACTTC.